The clone carrying this T cell receptor beta chain has more than one count but fewer than ten. Amplification yielded TCR beta CDR3 regions, with RNA transcripts as the source. With the HTBI primer set, the TCR CDR3 went through a first round of RT-PCR. From the multiplex PCR reads, TCRdb called clonotypes with MiXCR, one entry per CDR3 protein. The profile shows around 690,000 distinct CDR3 sequences, 20% to 25% of them singletons. Together with thyroid ultrasound, orbital computed tomography, serum thyroxine and TRAb, clinical symptoms were used for diagnoses. The data originate from a study of T cells in Graves' hyperthyroidism and ophthalmopathy. The V end lost 1 base, the J end lost 8 bases, and 15 bases lay between the germline ends. The CDR3 spans 14 residues. Germline CDR1 reads SGHRS; CDR2 reads YFSETQ.

V and J are TRBV5-1 and TRBJ1-1; D gene uncertain. The receptor was isolated from a young man with Graves' ophthalmopathy. The sample consisted of blood. The CDR3 DNA follows: TGCGCCAGCAGCTTGTCCGGGTATAAAGGAGAAGCTTTCTTT. Protein product: CASSLSGYKGEAFF. Full variable domain (outside the CDR3, taken from reference TRBV5-1 and TRBJ1-1): KAGVTQTPRYLIKTRGQQVTLSCSPISGHRSVSWYQQTPGQGLQFLFEYFSETQRNKGNFPGRFSGRQFSNSRSEMNVSTLELGDSALYLCASSLSGYKGEAFFGQGTRLTVV.